These T cell receptor beta chains were read from a single sample in a study of blood T cell repertoires in COVID-19. The protocol was immunoSEQ multiplex PCR, while the TCRdb copy is restricted to in-frame clones and leaves out a portion. Here the sample spans tens of thousands of clones, approximately 80% being singletons. Input material: peripheral blood. The receptors here all came from an elderly man with acute or convalescent COVID-19. Both conserved end residues are part of each CDR3. The D gene is left open where the match is weak. A clone size is listed for some rows: how often the clone was seen (once, few, many), or a class if it is expanded.

clone_size | cdr3_length | d_call | j_call | v_call | cdr3_aa | cdr3_nt
. | 17 | . | TRBJ1-1 | TRBV7-9 | CASSSSGQVTRATEAFF | TGTGCCAGCAGCTCCTCAGGGCAGGTAACCCGAGCCACTGAAGCTTTCTTT
. | 14 | TRBD1 | TRBJ1-1 | TRBV18 | CASSPGTGNTEAFF | TGTGCCAGCTCACCAGGGACAGGGAACACTGAAGCTTTCTTT
. | 17 | TRBD1 | TRBJ2-1 | TRBV5-1 | CASSLEGTGISYNEQFF | TGCGCCAGCAGCTTGGAAGGGACAGGGATCTCCTACAATGAGCAGTTCTTC
. | 15 | . | TRBJ1-5 | TRBV19 | CASSIRAGRSQPQHF | TGTGCCAGTAGTATAAGGGCTGGGAGAAGTCAGCCCCAGCATTTT
. | 15 | TRBD1 | TRBJ1-1 | TRBV2 | CASRPRTGTNTEAFF | TGTGCCAGCAGGCCCAGGACAGGGACGAACACTGAAGCTTTCTTT
. | 12 | . | TRBJ1-2 | TRBV19 | CASRRDNGGYTF | TGTGCCAGTAGACGGGACAACGGTGGCTACACCTTC
. | 14 | . | TRBJ1-6 | TRBV27 | CASSPGTSNSPLHF | TGTGCCAGCAGTCCCGGGACATCTAATTCACCCCTCCACTTT
once | 15 | . | TRBJ2-3 | TRBV11-2 | CASSLGPSSADTQYF | TGTGCCAGCAGCTTAGGCCCTTCGAGCGCAGATACGCAGTATTTT
. | 20 | TRBD2 | TRBJ2-7 | TRBV18 | CASSPPKGGLAGGPSYEQYF | TGTGCCAGCTCACCACCGAAGGGTGGACTAGCGGGGGGGCCGTCCTACGAGCAGTACTTC
. | 15 | TRBD1 | TRBJ1-1 | TRBV14 | CASSQVGTGEPEAFF | TGTGCCAGCAGCCAAGTCGGGACAGGAGAACCTGAAGCTTTCTTT
few | 15 | TRBD1 | TRBJ1-5 | TRBV3-1/TRBV3-2 | CASSHGAGGNQPQHF | TGTGCCAGCAGCCACGGGGCAGGGGGAAATCAGCCCCAGCATTTT
. | 15 | . | TRBJ1-2 | TRBV6-5 | CASSYARTANYGYTF | TGTGCCAGCAGTTACGCCCGGACAGCTAACTATGGCTACACCTTC
. | 16 | . | TRBJ1-3 | TRBV6-5 | CASSYSFTGGFGTIYF | TGTGCCAGCAGTTACTCGTTTACAGGCGGTTTCGGCACCATATATTTT
. | 13 | TRBD1 | TRBJ2-5 | TRBV12-3/TRBV12-4 | CASSPDREETQYF | TGTGCCAGCAGTCCCGACAGGGAGGAGACCCAGTACTTC
. | 16 | . | TRBJ2-1 | TRBV29-1 | CSVAVVGSSSYNEQFF | TGCAGCGTTGCGGTTGTTGGGAGTAGCTCCTACAATGAGCAGTTCTTC
. | 14 | TRBD1 | TRBJ1-1 | TRBV6-5 | CASNTTGAGTEAFF | TGTGCCAGCAACACAACAGGGGCGGGCACTGAAGCTTTCTTT
. | 14 | TRBD1 | TRBJ1-4 | TRBV5-1 | CASSQGQGAEKLFF | TGCGCCAGCAGCCAAGGACAGGGGGCTGAAAAACTGTTTTTT
once | 14 | . | TRBJ2-1 | TRBV6-6 | CASSYEGGPNEQFF | TGTGCCAGCAGTTATGAGGGGGGGCCCAATGAGCAGTTCTTC
. | 14 | . | TRBJ1-2 | TRBV4-2 | CASSQVSEDYGYTF | TGTGCCAGCAGCCAAGTTTCTGAGGACTATGGCTACACCTTC
. | 16 | . | TRBJ2-1 | TRBV6-5 | CASSYSAGTRYNEQFF | TGTGCCAGCAGTTACTCCGCCGGGACTCGCTACAATGAGCAGTTCTTC
few | 14 | . | TRBJ2-3 | TRBV7-6 | CASSYGTPTDTQYF | TGTGCCAGCAGCTATGGGACACCTACAGATACGCAGTATTTT
few | 14 | TRBD1 | TRBJ1-2 | TRBV6-5 | CASSPLPDRDGYTF | TGTGCCAGCAGCCCGCTACCCGACAGGGATGGCTACACCTTC
. | 15 | TRBD1 | TRBJ2-1 | TRBV18 | CASSSRTTGYNEQFF | TGTGCCAGCTCATCCCGCACGACAGGGTACAATGAGCAGTTCTTC
. | 17 | . | TRBJ1-6 | TRBV6-2/TRBV6-3 | CASSPQGESSYNSPLHF | TGTGCCAGCAGCCCTCAGGGCGAGAGCTCCTATAATTCACCCCTCCACTTT
. | 15 | TRBD1 | TRBJ2-5 | TRBV11-3 | CASSLGGQGKETQYF | TGTGCCAGCAGCTTAGGCGGACAGGGTAAAGAGACCCAGTACTTC
. | 15 | . | TRBJ2-7 | TRBV21-1 | CASTELGQESYEQYF | TGTGCCAGCACCGAATTGGGACAGGAGAGCTACGAGCAGTACTTC
. | 17 | . | TRBJ2-5 | TRBV28 | CASSLGQGLAYQETQYF | TGTGCCAGCAGTTTAGGCCAGGGATTAGCATACCAAGAGACCCAGTACTTC
. | 15 | TRBD1 | TRBJ1-2 | TRBV19 | CASKGSRQGHYGYTF | TGTGCCAGTAAGGGAAGCAGACAGGGCCACTATGGCTACACCTTC
. | 14 | TRBD1 | TRBJ2-5 | TRBV3-1/TRBV3-2 | CASSHTGARETQYF | TGTGCCAGCAGCCACACAGGGGCCAGGGAGACCCAGTACTTC
. | 12 | TRBD1 | TRBJ2-7 | TRBV30 | CAWSPTGNEQYF | TGTGCCTGGAGTCCGACAGGGAACGAGCAGTACTTC
. | 15 | . | TRBJ1-6 | TRBV30 | CAWSVPGARGPPLHF | TGTGCCTGGAGTGTACCTGGGGCAAGGGGTCCACCCCTCCACTTT
. | 17 | . | TRBJ2-3 | TRBV18 | CASSPSTSGFFTNTQYF | TGTGCCAGCTCACCGTCGACTTCAGGGTTTTTCACTAATACGCAGTATTTT
. | 12 | . | TRBJ1-2 | TRBV12-3/TRBV12-4 | CASSSGSYGYTF | TGTGCCAGCAGTTCAGGTTCCTATGGCTACACCTTC
. | 15 | TRBD1 | TRBJ2-3 | TRBV7-9 | CASSHPGQRTDTQYF | TGTGCCAGCAGCCACCCGGGACAGCGAACAGATACGCAGTATTTT
. | 14 | . | TRBJ1-1 | TRBV7-2 | CASSLGGIKTEAFF | TGTGCCAGCAGCCTTGGAGGGATCAAAACTGAAGCTTTCTTT
. | 13 | TRBD1 | TRBJ1-2 | TRBV10-3 | CAISERTGHGYTF | TGTGCCATCAGTGAGAGGACAGGCCATGGCTACACCTTC
. | 15 | . | TRBJ1-5 | TRBV7-2 | CASSLITGVNQPQHF | TGTGCCAGCAGCTTGATTACCGGGGTCAATCAGCCCCAGCATTTT
. | 14 | TRBD2 | TRBJ2-5 | TRBV5-5 | CASSLGLVQETQYF | TGTGCCAGCAGCCTGGGACTAGTCCAAGAGACCCAGTACTTC
. | 15 | TRBD1 | TRBJ2-5 | TRBV2 | CASRVQGLAQETQYF | TGTGCCAGCAGAGTACAGGGGTTGGCACAAGAGACCCAGTACTTC
. | 15 | . | TRBJ2-3 | TRBV7-3 | CASSLAGSSTDTQYF | TGTGCCAGCAGCTTGGCGGGGTCGAGCACAGATACGCAGTATTTT
. | 22 | TRBD2 | TRBJ2-1 | TRBV23-1 | CASSQIRDRETSGGATKVEQFF | TGCGCCAGCAGTCAAATCCGGGACAGGGAGACTAGCGGGGGAGCTACAAAGGTTGAGCAGTTCTTC
. | 16 | . | TRBJ2-3 | TRBV3-1/TRBV3-2 | CASSPGWGGRTDTQYF | TGTGCCAGCAGCCCCGGTTGGGGGGGCCGGACAGATACGCAGTATTTT
once | 14 | TRBD1 | TRBJ1-1 | TRBV11-2 | CASSSGQGRTEAFF | TGTGCCAGCAGCTCCGGACAGGGAAGGACTGAAGCTTTCTTT
few | 15 | . | TRBJ1-2 | TRBV5-1 | CASSPLVAQVNGYTF | TGCGCCAGCAGCCCGCTGGTGGCACAGGTGAATGGCTACACCTTC
. | 16 | TRBD1 | TRBJ1-6 | TRBV19 | CASSISGDRVISPLHF | TGTGCCAGTAGTATTTCTGGGGACAGGGTGATTTCACCCCTCCACTTT
few | 19 | TRBD2 | TRBJ2-5 | TRBV5-1 | CASSPGTRSGGGVGETQYF | TGCGCCAGCAGCCCCGGGACTAGAAGCGGGGGGGGTGTTGGAGAGACCCAGTACTTC
. | 13 | . | TRBJ1-1 | TRBV12-3/TRBV12-4 | CASSLYRGDEAFF | TGTGCCAGCAGTTTGTATCGGGGGGACGAAGCTTTCTTT